This paragraph covers one T cell receptor (beta chain) sequence. This record comes from a study of cytomegalovirus exposure and HLA in healthy donors. The protocol was immunoSEQ multiplex PCR, while the TCRdb copy is restricted to in-frame clones and leaves out a portion. The repertoire holds 130,000 to 150,000 clones, with roughly 87% as singletons. The CDR3 has 14 amino acids. Germline CDR1 and CDR2: ENHRY and SYGVKD. V lost 2 bases to trimming and J lost 4 bases, with 11 bases between them. V usage is TRBV10-3 and J usage is TRBJ1-1; a weak D match, TRBD1 (5 bases). The specimen was PBMCs. The receptor's source is a woman between 18 and 29 years old in good health and CMV-seropositive. This CDR3 is CAISEGALSTEAFF. The CDR3 DNA reads as TGTGCCATCAGTGAGGGGGCCCTGAGCACTGAAGCTTTCTTT.